These 20 T cell receptor beta chains originate from one sample sequenced in a study of T-cell reconstitution after alpha-beta-depleted transplantation in children. Unique molecular identifiers tagged the TCRbeta library. Each CDR3 protein gets one entry after TCRdb re-called the PCR reads with MiXCR. The sample holds about 510,000 distinct CDR3 sequences, about an eighth seen once. The material sequenced was PBMCs, mostly from graft donor cells, taken 180 days after TCRalphabeta/CD19-depleted stem cell transplant. The receptors derive from a female patient aged 2-15 years who had a stem cell transplant for aplastic anemia, so the T cells may come from the graft donor.

This clonotype was detected a few times. The J gene is TRBJ1-1, the V gene TRBV12-3 or TRBV12-4, with 12 bases matching TRBD1. The CDR3 has 15 residues. The J segment lost 3 bases and the V segment lost 6 bases, leaving 5 bases of the junction unmatched. As DNA, the CDR3 is TGTGCCAGCAGCGGGACAGGGGGCGCCCACACTGAAGCTTTCTTT. Translating gives CASSGTGGAHTEAFF.

The gene calls are TRBV5-1 and TRBJ2-6; the D is unclear. This CDR3 has 15 amino acids. Germline CDR1 reads SGHRS; CDR2 reads YFSETQ. V lost 4 bases and J lost 0, with 8 bases in between. CDR3 coding DNA: TGCGCCAGCAGCCCCAGCAGCTCTGGGGCCAACGTCCTGACTTTC. This codes for CASSPSSSGANVLTF.

This clonotype was observed a few times. The chain employs TRBV7-2 and TRBJ2-1; D is perhaps TRBD1 or TRBD2 (6 bases each). Germline V gene data show CDR1 as SGHTA and CDR2 as FQGNSA. The germline V and J ends were trimmed by 0 bases and 6 bases, with 27 bases remaining between them. The CDR3 has 20 residues. This CDR3 reads CASSLARQGRLPRWGNEQFF. As DNA, the CDR3 is TGTGCCAGCAGCTTAGCGCGGCAGGGGAGGCTACCAAGGTGGGGCAATGAGCAGTTCTTC.

The rearrangement uses TRBV6-1 and TRBJ2-1, with D hard to call. CDR3 size: 14 residues. Germline V lookup: CDR1 MNHNS, CDR2 SASEGT. The CDR3 reads CAGSEAASYNEQFF. DNA of the CDR3: TGTGCGGGGTCCGAGGCGGCCTCCTACAATGAGCAGTTCTTC.

This clonotype came up a few times. This chain connects TRBV20-1 to TRBJ2-3; 8 bases map to TRBD2. CDR1 and CDR2 (germline): DFQATT, SNEGSKA (reference sequence). Trimming took 5 bases from V and 0 from J; bases not matched to a gene: 10. This CDR3 comprises 16 residues. The CDR3 DNA follows: TGCAGTGCTTCAATAGCGGGGAGGACTAGCACAGATACGCAGTATTTT. Its translation: CSASIAGRTSTDTQYF.

The V call is TRBV7-9, the J call TRBJ1-4, with D perhaps TRBD1 (6 bases). The CDR3 length is 14 residues. Germline-derived CDR1 and CDR2 are SEHNR and FQNEAQ (reference sequence). The V end was cut by 0 bases, the J end by 8 bases, with 10 bases between. CDR3 region: CASSLAGAREKLFF. CDR3 sequence (DNA): TGTGCCAGCAGCTTAGCGGGGGCTAGGGAAAAACTGTTTTTT.

This clonotype was observed at least ten times. J is TRBJ2-5 and V is TRBV5-5; 11 positions match TRBD2. The CDR3 sequence is 18 residues long. Trimming cost V 2 bases and J 3 bases; bases outside gene matches: 12. The germline gives CDR1 SGHKS, CDR2 YYEKEE (reference sequence). CDR3 coding DNA: TGTGCCAGCAGCTTACCTACTAGCGGGAGAGGCCCGAAAGAGACCCAGTACTTC. As protein: CASSLPTSGRGPKETQYF. Combining the CDR3 with reference TRBV5-5 and TRBJ2-5 gives the whole variable domain DAGVTQSPTHLIKTRGQQVTLRCSPISGHKSVSWYQQVLGQGPQFIFQYYEKEERGRGNFPDRFSARQFPNYSSELNVNALLLGDSALYLCASSLPTSGRGPKETQYFGPGTRLLVL.

This clonotype has just a few counts. V and J are TRBV5-1 and TRBJ1-1; TRBD1 might be the D (6 bases). The CDR3 is 13 amino acids. Germline V gene sequence: CDR1 SGHRS, CDR2 YFSETQ. V lost 4 bases and J lost 1, with 8 bases in between. CDR3 protein: CASSATGNTEAFF. CDR3 nucleotides: TGCGCCAGCAGCGCGACAGGGAACACTGAAGCTTTCTTT.

The chain joins TRBV7-2 to TRBJ2-1; D possibly corresponds to TRBD1 (6 bases). Germline values: CDR1 SGHTA, CDR2 FQGNSA. The ends were cut back, 6 bases at V and 2 bases at J, with 14 bases in the middle. The CDR3 totals 15 residues. The CDR3 DNA reads TGTGCCAGCAGACAGGGCGCTTTCGCCTACAATGAGCAGTTCTTC. It yields the protein CASRQGAFAYNEQFF.

The table lists this clonotype with a few counts. The chain carries TRBV6-1 and TRBJ1-1; TRBD1 aligns across 8 bases. Germline values: CDR1 MNHNS, CDR2 SASEGT. The CDR3 runs to 14 residues. V shed 9 bases, J shed 3 bases, and the junction held 9 bases outside the gene matches. For the CDR3, the DNA is TGTGCCAGTGCACAGGGGGGAAGACACACTGAAGCTTTCTTT. Translating gives CASAQGGRHTEAFF.

This clonotype was detected a few times. V usage is TRBV7-7 and J usage is TRBJ2-1; D may correspond to TRBD1 or TRBD2 (5 bases each). The V and J ends lost 5 bases and 10 bases respectively, with 18 bases between them. The CDR3 contains 14 residues. Germline CDR1 SSHAT, CDR2 FNYEAQ (reference sequence). The CDR3 DNA reads as TGTGCCAGCAGCCCACTCACGAGGGACGGGGAGCAGTTCTTC. It yields the protein CASSPLTRDGEQFF.

This clonotype was counted a few times. The chain uses TRBV7-6 and TRBJ2-5; D remains unclear. Germline CDR1 is SGHVS and CDR2 is FNYEAQ. The CDR3 consists of 14 residues. V lost 3 bases to trimming and J lost 2 bases, with 10 bases between them. Here the CDR3 reads CASSFRREQETQYF. The DNA of the CDR3 is TGTGCCAGCAGCTTTCGGAGAGAGCAAGAGACCCAGTACTTC.

This clonotype has more than one count but fewer than ten. The chain has TRBV5-1 and TRBJ2-1, with D tentatively TRBD2 (6 bases). The CDR3 is 14 residues long. The germline V gene has CDR1 SGHRS and CDR2 YFSETQ. The germline V and J ends were trimmed by 0 bases and 5 bases, with 9 bases remaining between them. The CDR3 region has the DNA TGCGCCAGCAGCTTGGCACTAGCAAACAATGAGCAGTTCTTC. It yields the protein CASSLALANNEQFF.

As for this clonotype: This could be a read error, since a much larger clone is one nucleotide away. The CDR3 DNA sequence: TGTGCCAGCAGTTCGTCAGGGGTTGACTATAGCTACACCTTC. It specifies CASSSSGVDYSYTF. The rearrangement uses TRBV7-9 and TRBJ1-2; the D gene is possibly TRBD1 (6 bases). CDR1 SEHNR and CDR2 FQNEAQ come from the germline V gene (reference sequence). CDR3 length: 14 amino acids.

This clonotype was counted only a few times. The chain joins TRBV5-4 to TRBJ2-5, with a weak D call TRBD1 (6 bases). The V end was cut by 4 bases, the J end by 1 base, with 11 bases between. The CDR3 is made up of 14 amino acids. CDR1 and CDR2 (germline): SGHNT, YYREEE (reference sequence). The CDR3 is CASSPGHLQETQYF. CDR3 bases: TGTGCCAGCAGCCCGGGACATCTCCAAGAGACCCAGTACTTC.

The chain has TRBV28 and TRBJ2-2; 13 bases line up with TRBD2. Germline V lookup: CDR1 MDHEN, CDR2 SYDVKM. The trim removed 5 bases at V and 5 bases at J, leaving 14 bases unmatched. There are 19 residues in the CDR3. The CDR3 here is CASSLTLRTSGSGTGELFF. CDR3 coding DNA: TGTGCCAGCAGTCTCACGTTAAGGACTAGCGGGAGTGGTACCGGGGAGCTGTTTTTT.

The table lists this clonotype with a few counts. This chain connects TRBV12-3 or TRBV12-4 to TRBJ1-2; 8 nucleotides agree with TRBD1. V shed 8 bases, J shed 2 bases, and the junction held 10 bases outside the gene matches. CDR3 length: 15 residues. The CDR3 here is CASPGGPTGNYGYTF. In DNA, the CDR3 is TGTGCCAGCCCAGGGGGCCCGACAGGGAACTATGGCTACACCTTC.

The rearrangement joins TRBV25-1 to TRBJ1-1; 8 bases agree with TRBD1. V trimming: 3 bases; J trimming: 2 bases; junction bases outside the gene matches: 5. Germline CDR1 and CDR2: MGHDK and SYGVNS. This CDR3 is built from 15 residues. CDR3 protein: CASSDLGTGNTEAFF. Here the CDR3 DNA reads TGTGCCAGCAGTGACCTCGGGACAGGCAACACTGAAGCTTTCTTT.

The chain employs TRBV28 and TRBJ2-3; the match to TRBD2 covers 7 bases. The length of the CDR3 is 16 residues. The germline CDR1 and CDR2 sequences are MDHEN and SYDVKM. Germline trimming cut 2 bases from V and 1 base from J; bases unmatched to any gene: 6. In DNA form, the CDR3 reads TGTGCCAGCAGTTTACTGGGCGGGAGCCGCACAGATACGCAGTATTTT. Translated, it gives CASSLLGGSRTDTQYF.

V is TRBV19 and J is TRBJ2-7; 7 positions agree with TRBD2. Trimming at V came to 6 bases and at J to 2 bases, leaving 7 bases not matched to a gene. The CDR3 totals 14 residues. The V gene's germline CDR1 is LNHDA and CDR2 SQIVND (reference sequence). CDR3 nucleotide sequence: TGTGCCAGTAGGGAGCGGGATGGTCCCTACGAGCAGTACTTC. Its translation: CASRERDGPYEQYF. Variable domain in full (rest from reference TRBV19 and TRBJ2-7): DGGITQSPKYLFRKEGQNVTLSCEQNLNHDAMYWYRQDPGQGLRLIYYSQIVNDFQKGDIAEGYSVSREKKESFPLTVTSAQKNPTAFYLCASRERDGPYEQYFGPGTRLTVT.